A selection of T cell receptor beta chains follows, all from one sample in a study of response to subunit inactivated influenza vaccine. TCRdb re-called the RT-PCR reads with MiXCR, one entry per CDR3 protein. The table lists roughly 180,000 distinct CDR3 sequences, around a tenth of them singletons. Specimen: non-naive T cells sorted from PBMCs, collected on the day of vaccination. These receptor sequences come from a middle-aged man who received an inactivated influenza vaccine. The CDR3 runs from the conserved cysteine through the conserved F or W. Each record gives: J gene, clone size, V gene, D gene, CDR3 protein, CDR3 DNA. A D gene is named only where the DNA matches it firmly. Clone size appears in some rows only: once, few, many, or a class for an expanded clone.

J: TRBJ2-5; size: -; V: TRBV7-2; D: TRBD2; CDR3: CAIGPGLSGTPLETQYF; DNA: TGTGCCATCGGCCCTGGGCTCAGCGGGACGCCTTTGGAGACCCAGTACTTC
J: TRBJ1-2; size: many; V: TRBV6-5; D: -; CDR3: CASSYRGLSGHYGYTF; DNA: TGTGCCAGCAGTTACAGGGGACTCTCCGGACACTATGGCTACACCTTC
J: TRBJ2-2; size: -; V: TRBV11-2; D: -; CDR3: CASSFGGITGELFF; DNA: TGTGCCAGCAGCTTTGGAGGGATCACCGGGGAGCTGTTTTTT
J: TRBJ1-5; size: many; V: TRBV20-1; D: TRBD1; CDR3: CSASRTGPGSNQPQHF; DNA: TGCAGTGCTAGTAGGACAGGGCCTGGGAGCAATCAGCCCCAGCATTTT
J: TRBJ2-5; size: -; V: TRBV7-8; D: -; CDR3: CASSLNRGGETQYF; DNA: TGTGCCAGCAGCTTAAACAGGGGAGGAGAGACCCAGTACTTC
J: TRBJ2-2; size: -; V: TRBV5-1; D: -; CDR3: CASSFESGTGELFF; DNA: TGCGCCAGCAGCTTTGAAAGCGGGACCGGGGAGCTGTTTTTT
J: TRBJ2-6; size: few; V: TRBV29-1; D: TRBD1; CDR3: CSVVPRTGAGANVLTF; DNA: TGCAGCGTTGTACCAAGGACAGGTGCTGGGGCCAACGTCCTGACTTTC
J: TRBJ2-4; size: many; V: TRBV4-1; D: -; CDR3: CASSHSGAKNIQYF; DNA: TGCGCCAGCAGCCACAGTGGGGCCAAAAACATTCAGTACTTC
J: TRBJ2-4; size: -; V: TRBV12-3/TRBV12-4; D: TRBD2; CDR3: CASSLETSGSRAMVAKNIQYF; DNA: TGTGCCAGCAGTTTAGAGACTAGCGGGAGCCGGGCTATGGTAGCCAAAAACATTCAGTACTTC
J: TRBJ2-7; size: few; V: TRBV21-1; D: -; CDR3: CASSKGGGGGLGNEQYF; DNA: TGTGCCAGCAGCAAAGGCGGGGGAGGGGGTCTAGGAAACGAGCAGTACTTC
J: TRBJ2-4; size: once; V: TRBV18; D: -; CDR3: CASWMLAKNIQYF; DNA: TGTGCCAGCTGGATGCTAGCCAAAAACATTCAGTACTTC
J: TRBJ1-4; size: few; V: TRBV11-2; D: -; CDR3: CASSLAQGALKNCFF; DNA: -
J: TRBJ2-3; size: -; V: TRBV5-1; D: TRBD1; CDR3: CASSLYPGTGATDTQYF; DNA: TGCGCCAGCAGCTTGTACCCCGGGACAGGGGCCACAGATACGCAGTATTTT
J: TRBJ2-5; size: few; V: TRBV7-9; D: -; CDR3: CASSTYQGQGDQETQYF; DNA: TGTGCCAGCAGCACGTACCAAGGACAAGGGGACCAAGAGACCCAGTACTTC
J: TRBJ1-3; size: -; V: TRBV7-2; D: -; CDR3: CASSQTLRPGNTIYF; DNA: TGTGCCAGCAGCCAGACCCTCAGGCCTGGAAACACCATATATTTT
J: TRBJ2-3; size: few; V: TRBV7-2; D: -; CDR3: CASSSRPPYTDTQYF; DNA: TGTGCCAGCAGCTCCCGACCGCCTTACACAGATACGCAGTATTTT
J: TRBJ2-5; size: -; V: TRBV27; D: TRBD2; CDR3: CATPSPAGGLQETQYF; DNA: TGTGCCACTCCAAGTCCAGCGGGGGGACTCCAAGAGACCCAGTACTTC
J: TRBJ2-5; size: few; V: TRBV5-1; D: TRBD2; CDR3: CASSLGPSGGARKETQYF; DNA: TGCGCCAGCAGCTTGGGCCCTAGCGGGGGGGCTAGGAAAGAGACCCAGTACTTC
J: TRBJ2-7; size: many; V: TRBV12-1; D: -; CDR3: CASSFGLYEQYF; DNA: TGTGCCAGCAGCTTTGGTTTGTACGAGCAGTACTTC
J: TRBJ2-1; size: many; V: TRBV21-1; D: -; CDR3: CASKGGGLPLGTSGRIGRIF; DNA: TGTGCCAGCAAGGGGGGGGGATTACCTTTAGGGACTAGCGGGAGGATCGGGCGGATCTTC
J: TRBJ2-1; size: -; V: TRBV7-2; D: TRBD1; CDR3: CASRLGTGHYNEQFF; DNA: TGTGCCAGCAGGCTAGGGACAGGGCACTACAATGAGCAGTTCTTC
J: TRBJ2-5; size: -; V: TRBV5-1; D: -; CDR3: CATSEGGLTETQYF; DNA: TGCGCCACCTCGGAGGGGGGGCTGACGGAGACCCAGTACTTC
J: TRBJ2-1; size: few; V: TRBV21-1; D: -; CDR3: CASKTGTSDPRDSYNEQFF; DNA: TGTGCCAGCAAAACCGGGACTAGCGATCCTCGAGACTCCTACAATGAGCAGTTCTTC
J: TRBJ2-1; size: few; V: TRBV20-1; D: TRBD1; CDR3: CSADGDRENEQFF; DNA: TGCAGTGCTGATGGGGACAGGGAGAATGAGCAGTTCTTC
J: TRBJ1-2; size: many; V: TRBV7-9; D: -; CDR3: CASSNRGYGYTF; DNA: TGTGCCAGCAGCAACCGGGGCTATGGCTACACCTTC
J: TRBJ2-7; size: many; V: TRBV7-2; D: -; CDR3: CASSLVADTLFSYEQYF; DNA: TGTGCCAGCAGCTTAGTCGCAGACACACTATTCAGCTACGAGCAGTACTTC
J: TRBJ1-1; size: -; V: TRBV6-2/TRBV6-3; D: -; CDR3: CASSYLAPSIMNTEAFF; DNA: TGTGCCAGCAGTTACTTGGCACCGAGTATCATGAACACTGAAGCTTTCTTT
J: TRBJ2-7; size: few; V: TRBV11-2; D: -; CDR3: CASSLGLGAFYEQYF; DNA: TGTGCCAGCAGCTTAGGTTTGGGAGCCTTCTACGAGCAGTACTTC
J: TRBJ1-1; size: few; V: TRBV12-3/TRBV12-4; D: -; CDR3: CASSREGPNTEAFF; DNA: TGTGCCAGCAGTAGGGAGGGGCCGAACACTGAAGCTTTCTTT
J: TRBJ2-6; size: few; V: TRBV5-1; D: TRBD1; CDR3: CASSQIPGQGARGANVLTF; DNA: TGCGCCAGCAGCCAAATCCCGGGACAGGGGGCGAGGGGGGCCAACGTCCTGACTTTC
J: TRBJ2-3; size: few; V: TRBV20-1; D: -; CDR3: CSARDHVGTTDTQYF; DNA: TGCAGTGCTAGAGATCATGTGGGGACCACAGATACGCAGTATTTT
J: TRBJ1-3; size: -; V: TRBV27; D: -; CDR3: CASSPQGVDGNTIYF; DNA: TGTGCCAGCAGTCCCCAGGGAGTAGATGGAAACACCATATATTTT
J: TRBJ2-7; size: -; V: TRBV20-1; D: -; CDR3: CSARGWRGGSSYEQYF; DNA: TGCAGTGCTAGAGGTTGGAGGGGCGGTAGCTCCTACGAGCAGTACTTC
J: TRBJ1-1; size: many; V: TRBV7-2; D: -; CDR3: CASSSFRSAEAFF; DNA: TGTGCCAGCAGCTCCTTCCGAAGCGCTGAAGCTTTCTTT
J: TRBJ2-5; size: -; V: TRBV7-9; D: -; CDR3: CASSTGSTQYF; DNA: TGTGCCAGCTCGACGGGGTCGACCCAGTACTTC
J: TRBJ2-7; size: -; V: TRBV20-1; D: TRBD2; CDR3: CSAMGLAGTYEQYF; DNA: TGCAGTGCTATGGGACTAGCGGGAACCTACGAGCAGTACTTC
J: TRBJ2-5; size: many; V: TRBV5-1; D: -; CDR3: CASSLSAGQETQYF; DNA: TGCGCCAGCAGCTTGTCTGCGGGGCAAGAGACCCAGTACTTC
J: TRBJ2-1; size: few; V: TRBV25-1; D: TRBD2; CDR3: CASSKREGRNNEQFF; DNA: TGTGCCAGCAGTAAACGGGAGGGCCGGAACAATGAGCAGTTCTTC
J: TRBJ2-5; size: few; V: TRBV5-1; D: TRBD1; CDR3: CASSSQGAGETQYF; DNA: TGCGCCAGCAGCTCACAGGGGGCTGGGGAGACCCAGTACTTC
J: TRBJ2-7; size: -; V: TRBV21-1; D: -; CDR3: CASSAPRDIQSYEQYF; DNA: TGTGCCAGCAGCGCCCCCCGGGACATCCAATCCTACGAGCAGTACTTC
J: TRBJ2-7; size: -; V: TRBV20-1; D: TRBD1; CDR3: CSARAGGARVEQYF; DNA: TGCAGTGCTAGAGCAGGGGGCGCGAGGGTCGAGCAGTACTTC
J: TRBJ2-7; size: few; V: TRBV7-8; D: -; CDR3: CASSSPRTGYEQYF; DNA: TGTGCCAGCAGCTCACCCCGGACGGGATACGAGCAGTACTTC
J: TRBJ2-1; size: many; V: TRBV7-2; D: -; CDR3: CASSLVAASYNEQFF; DNA: TGTGCCAGCAGCCTAGTCGCTGCCTCCTACAATGAGCAGTTCTTC
J: TRBJ2-7; size: few; V: TRBV11-2; D: -; CDR3: CASSLEYLTGTYEQYF; DNA: TGTGCCAGCAGCTTAGAGTATTTAACAGGAACCTACGAGCAGTACTTC
J: TRBJ2-7; size: many; V: TRBV7-8; D: TRBD2; CDR3: CASSGTSSLGAYEQYF; DNA: TGTGCCAGCAGCGGGACTAGTTCCCTTGGGGCCTACGAGCAGTACTTC
J: TRBJ1-5; size: few; V: TRBV27; D: -; CDR3: CASSPGGGFRGNQPQHF; DNA: TGTGCCAGCAGTCCCGGCGGGGGGTTCCGTGGCAATCAGCCCCAGCATTTT
J: TRBJ1-1; size: -; V: TRBV28; D: -; CDR3: CASSPPQGGNEAFF; DNA: TGTGCCAGCAGTCCGCCACAGGGAGGCAATGAAGCTTTCTTT